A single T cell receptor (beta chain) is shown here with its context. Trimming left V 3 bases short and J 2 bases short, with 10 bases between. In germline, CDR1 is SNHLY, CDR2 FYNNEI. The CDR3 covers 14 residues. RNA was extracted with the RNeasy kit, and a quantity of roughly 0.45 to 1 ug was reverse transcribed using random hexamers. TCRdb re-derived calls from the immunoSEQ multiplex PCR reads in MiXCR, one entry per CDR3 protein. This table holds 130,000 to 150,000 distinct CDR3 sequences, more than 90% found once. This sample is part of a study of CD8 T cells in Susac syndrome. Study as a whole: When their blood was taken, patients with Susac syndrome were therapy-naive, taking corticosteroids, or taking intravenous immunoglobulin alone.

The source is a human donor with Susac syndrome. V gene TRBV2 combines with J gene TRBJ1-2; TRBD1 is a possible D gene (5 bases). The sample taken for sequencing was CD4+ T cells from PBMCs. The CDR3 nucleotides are TGTGCCAGCAGTGATTGGGGGACCAACTATGGCTACACCTTC. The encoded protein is CASSDWGTNYGYTF.